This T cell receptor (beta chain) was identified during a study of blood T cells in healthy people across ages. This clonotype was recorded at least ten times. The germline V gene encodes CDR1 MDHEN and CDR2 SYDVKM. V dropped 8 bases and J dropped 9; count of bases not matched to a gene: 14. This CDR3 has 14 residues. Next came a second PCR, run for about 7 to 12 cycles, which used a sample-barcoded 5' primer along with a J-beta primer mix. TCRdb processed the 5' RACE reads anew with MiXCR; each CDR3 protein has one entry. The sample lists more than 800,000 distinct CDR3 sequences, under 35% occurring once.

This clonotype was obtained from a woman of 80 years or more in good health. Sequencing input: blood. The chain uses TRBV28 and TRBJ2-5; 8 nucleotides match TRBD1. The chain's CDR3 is CASHPADRVKSQYF. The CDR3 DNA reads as TGTGCCAGCCACCCAGCGGACAGGGTTAAGTCCCAGTACTTC.